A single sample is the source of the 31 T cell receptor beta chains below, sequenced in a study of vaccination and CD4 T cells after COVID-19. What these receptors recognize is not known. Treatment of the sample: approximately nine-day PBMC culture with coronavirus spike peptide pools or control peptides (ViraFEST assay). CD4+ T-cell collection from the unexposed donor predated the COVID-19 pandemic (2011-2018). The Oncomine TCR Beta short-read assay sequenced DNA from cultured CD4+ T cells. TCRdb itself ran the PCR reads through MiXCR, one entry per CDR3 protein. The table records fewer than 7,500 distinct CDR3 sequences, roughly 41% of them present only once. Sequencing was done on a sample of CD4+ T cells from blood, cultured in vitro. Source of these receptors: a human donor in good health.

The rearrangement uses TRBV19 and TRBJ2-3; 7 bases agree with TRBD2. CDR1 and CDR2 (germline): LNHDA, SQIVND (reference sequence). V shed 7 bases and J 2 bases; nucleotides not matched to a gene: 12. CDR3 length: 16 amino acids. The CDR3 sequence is CASTPERAGVTDTQYF. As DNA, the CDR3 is TGTGCCAGTACCCCCGAGAGGGCGGGAGTCACAGATACGCAGTATTTT. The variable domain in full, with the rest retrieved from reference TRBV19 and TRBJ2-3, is DGGITQSPKYLFRKEGQNVTLSCEQNLNHDAMYWYRQDPGQGLRLIYYSQIVNDFQKGDIAEGYSVSREKKESFPLTVTSAQKNPTAFYLCASTPERAGVTDTQYFGPGTRLTVL.

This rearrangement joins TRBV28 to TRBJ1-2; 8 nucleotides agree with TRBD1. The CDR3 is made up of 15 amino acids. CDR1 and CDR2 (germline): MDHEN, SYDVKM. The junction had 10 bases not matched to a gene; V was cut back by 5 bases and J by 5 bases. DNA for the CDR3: TGTGCCAGCAGTCGATCAGGGGGCGAGGATTATGGCTACACCTTC. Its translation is CASSRSGGEDYGYTF.

CDR3 sequence reads: CASSFEPQGSGNTIYF. CDR3 DNA: TGTGCCAGCTCCTTCGAACCACAGGGCTCTGGAAACACCATATATTTT. The V and J genes are TRBV6-1 and TRBJ1-3, with D possibly TRBD1 on 6 matching bases. The V gene lost 8 bases and the J gene lost 0 bases, with 17 bases spanning the gap. Per the germline V gene, CDR1 is MNHNS and CDR2 is SASEGT. The CDR3 is 16 amino acids.

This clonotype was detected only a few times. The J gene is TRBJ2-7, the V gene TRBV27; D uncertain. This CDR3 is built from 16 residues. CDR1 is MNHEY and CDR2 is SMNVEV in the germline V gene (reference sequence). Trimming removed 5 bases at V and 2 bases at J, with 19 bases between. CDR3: CASSPQWARSTYEQYF. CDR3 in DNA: TGTGCCAGCAGTCCCCAATGGGCTAGGTCAACCTACGAGCAGTACTTC.

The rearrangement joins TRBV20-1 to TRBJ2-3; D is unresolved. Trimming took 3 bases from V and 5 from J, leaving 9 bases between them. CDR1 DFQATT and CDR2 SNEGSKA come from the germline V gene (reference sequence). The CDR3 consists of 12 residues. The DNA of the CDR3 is TGCAGTGCTAGGTTCCCGGGAGATACGCAGTATTTT. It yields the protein CSARFPGDTQYF.

CDR3: CSATGLYSNQPQHF. The CDR3 DNA is TGCAGTGCGACGGGACTTTATAGCAATCAGCCCCAGCATTTT. V is TRBV20-1 and J is TRBJ1-5; weak D call: TRBD1 (5 bases). CDR3 length: 14 residues. The germline V gene encodes CDR1 DFQATT and CDR2 SNEGSKA (reference sequence). V lost 6 bases and J 0 bases, leaving 12 bases between the germline ends.

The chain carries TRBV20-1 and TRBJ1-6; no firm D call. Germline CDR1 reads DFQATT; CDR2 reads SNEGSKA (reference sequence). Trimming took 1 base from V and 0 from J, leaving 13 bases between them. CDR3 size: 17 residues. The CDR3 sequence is CSARVLHQSSYNSPLHF. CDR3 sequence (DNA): TGCAGTGCTAGAGTATTACATCAGAGCTCCTATAATTCACCCCTCCACTTT.

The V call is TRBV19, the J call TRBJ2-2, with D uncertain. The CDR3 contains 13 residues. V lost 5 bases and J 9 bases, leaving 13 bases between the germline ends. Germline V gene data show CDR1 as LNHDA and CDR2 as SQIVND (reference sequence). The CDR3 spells CASSAGNSRELFF. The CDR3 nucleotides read TGTGCCAGTAGTGCCGGAAATAGCAGGGAGCTGTTTTTT.

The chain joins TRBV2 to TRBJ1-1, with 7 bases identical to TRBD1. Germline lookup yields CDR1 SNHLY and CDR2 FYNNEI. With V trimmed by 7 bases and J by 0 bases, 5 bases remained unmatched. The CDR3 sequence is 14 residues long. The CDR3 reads CASNYRGMNTEAFF. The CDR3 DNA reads TGTGCCAGCAACTACAGGGGCATGAACACTGAAGCTTTCTTT.

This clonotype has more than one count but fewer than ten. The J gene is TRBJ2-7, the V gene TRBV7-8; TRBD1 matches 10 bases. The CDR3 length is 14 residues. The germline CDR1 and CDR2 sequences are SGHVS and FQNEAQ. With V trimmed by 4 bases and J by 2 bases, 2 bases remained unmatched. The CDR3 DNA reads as TGTGCCAGCAGCTCGACAGGGGGCACCTACGAGCAGTACTTC. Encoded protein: CASSSTGGTYEQYF. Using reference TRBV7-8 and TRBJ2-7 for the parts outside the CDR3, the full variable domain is GAGVSQSPRYKVAKRGQDVALRCDPISGHVSLFWYQQALGQGPEFLTYFQNEAQLDKSGLPSDRFFAERPEGSVSTLKIQRTQQEDSAVYLCASSSTGGTYEQYFGPGTRLTVT.

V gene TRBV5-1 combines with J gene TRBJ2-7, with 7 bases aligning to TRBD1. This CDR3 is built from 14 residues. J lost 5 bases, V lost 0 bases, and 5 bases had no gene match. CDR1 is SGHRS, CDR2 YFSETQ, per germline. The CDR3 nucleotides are TGCGCCAGCAGCTTGGAAGGGACAGCCGACGAGCAGTACTTC. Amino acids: CASSLEGTADEQYF.

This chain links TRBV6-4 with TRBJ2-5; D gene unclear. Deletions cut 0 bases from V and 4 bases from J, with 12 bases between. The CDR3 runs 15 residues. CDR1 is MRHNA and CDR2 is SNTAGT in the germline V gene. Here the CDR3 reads CASSDSGTPGETQYF. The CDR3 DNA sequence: TGTGCCAGCAGTGACTCGGGCACACCCGGAGAGACCCAGTACTTC.

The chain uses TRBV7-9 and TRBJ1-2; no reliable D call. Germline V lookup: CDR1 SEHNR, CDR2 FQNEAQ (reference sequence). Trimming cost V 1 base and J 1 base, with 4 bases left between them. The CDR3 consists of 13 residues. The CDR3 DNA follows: TGTGCCAGCAGCTTAGGGGTTAACTATGGCTACACCTTC. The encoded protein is CASSLGVNYGYTF.

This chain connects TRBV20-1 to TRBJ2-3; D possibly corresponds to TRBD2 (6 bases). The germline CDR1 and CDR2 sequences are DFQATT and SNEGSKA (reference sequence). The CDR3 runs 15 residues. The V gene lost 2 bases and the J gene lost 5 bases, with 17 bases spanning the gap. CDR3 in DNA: TGCAGTGCTAGAAGACTAGGGTGGAATGTAGATACGCAGTATTTT. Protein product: CSARRLGWNVDTQYF.

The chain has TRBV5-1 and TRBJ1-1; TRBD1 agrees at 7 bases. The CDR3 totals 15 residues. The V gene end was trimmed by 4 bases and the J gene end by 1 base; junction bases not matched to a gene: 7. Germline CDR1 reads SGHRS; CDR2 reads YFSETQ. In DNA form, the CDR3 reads TGCGCCAGCAGCCCGGGGGGACAGTCGAACACTGAAGCTTTCTTT. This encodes CASSPGGQSNTEAFF.

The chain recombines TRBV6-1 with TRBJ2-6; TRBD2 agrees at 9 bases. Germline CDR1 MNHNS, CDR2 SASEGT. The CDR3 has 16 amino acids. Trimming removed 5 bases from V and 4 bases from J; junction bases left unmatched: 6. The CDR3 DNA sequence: TGTGCCAGCAGTCGTCTAGCGGGATCCGGGGCCAACGTCCTGACTTTC. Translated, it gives CASSRLAGSGANVLTF.

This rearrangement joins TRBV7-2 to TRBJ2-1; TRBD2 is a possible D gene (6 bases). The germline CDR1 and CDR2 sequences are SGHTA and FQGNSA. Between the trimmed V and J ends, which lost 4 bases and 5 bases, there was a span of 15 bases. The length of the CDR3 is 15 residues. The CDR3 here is CASSSGGSTDNEQFF. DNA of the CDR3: TGTGCCAGCAGCTCCGGAGGGAGTACCGACAATGAGCAGTTCTTC.

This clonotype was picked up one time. The CDR3 region has the DNA TGCGCCAGCAGCCATGTCCTCAGGGGGCGCCCCGGGCGGGCTTTCTTT. Its translation: CASSHVLRGRPGRAFF. J is TRBJ1-1 and V is TRBV4-1, with 8 bases fitting TRBD1. Germline trimming cut 3 bases from V and 11 bases from J; bases unmatched to any gene: 17. The CDR3 loop spans 16 amino acids. The V gene's germline CDR1 is MGHRA and CDR2 YSYEKL.

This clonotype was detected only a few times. This CDR3 reads CASNPPGTFNTEAFF. The CDR3, as DNA: TGTGCCAGTAACCCCCCCGGGACCTTCAACACTGAAGCTTTCTTT. The V and J genes are TRBV19 and TRBJ1-1; D possibly corresponds to TRBD1 (5 bases). Trimming stripped 7 bases from V and 2 bases from J, with 17 bases between. The CDR3 totals 15 residues. Germline V lookup: CDR1 LNHDA, CDR2 SQIVND (reference sequence).

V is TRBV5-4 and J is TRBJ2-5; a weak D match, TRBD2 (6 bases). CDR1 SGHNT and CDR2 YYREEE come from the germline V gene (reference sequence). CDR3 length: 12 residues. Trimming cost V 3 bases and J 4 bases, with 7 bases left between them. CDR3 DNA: TGTGCCAGCAGCTCCGGGGGAGAGACCCAGTACTTC. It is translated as CASSSGGETQYF.

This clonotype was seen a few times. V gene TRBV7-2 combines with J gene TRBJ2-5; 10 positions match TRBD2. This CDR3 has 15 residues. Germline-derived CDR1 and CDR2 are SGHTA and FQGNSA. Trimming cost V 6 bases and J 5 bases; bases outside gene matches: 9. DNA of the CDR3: TGTGCCAGCAGTGTAGCGGGGGGAGGCGGGGAGACCCAGTACTTC. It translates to CASSVAGGGGETQYF.

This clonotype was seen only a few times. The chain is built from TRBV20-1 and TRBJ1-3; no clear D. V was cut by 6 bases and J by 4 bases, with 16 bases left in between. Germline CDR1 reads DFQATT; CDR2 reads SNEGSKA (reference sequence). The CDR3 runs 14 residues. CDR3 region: CSAKKPGLGNTIYF. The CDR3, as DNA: TGCAGTGCAAAAAAGCCCGGGTTGGGAAACACCATATATTTT.

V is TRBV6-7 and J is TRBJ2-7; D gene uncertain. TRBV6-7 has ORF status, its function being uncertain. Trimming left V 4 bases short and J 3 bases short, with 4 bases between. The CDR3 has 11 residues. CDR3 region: CASSFCYEQYF. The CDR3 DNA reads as TGTGCCAGCAGTTTTTGCTACGAGCAGTACTTC.

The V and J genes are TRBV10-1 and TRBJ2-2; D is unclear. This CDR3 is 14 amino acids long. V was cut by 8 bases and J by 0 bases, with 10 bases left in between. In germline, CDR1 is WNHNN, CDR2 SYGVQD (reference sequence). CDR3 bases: TGCGCCAGCCGGGTAGCCCCGAACACCGGGGAGCTGTTTTTT. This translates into CASRVAPNTGELFF.

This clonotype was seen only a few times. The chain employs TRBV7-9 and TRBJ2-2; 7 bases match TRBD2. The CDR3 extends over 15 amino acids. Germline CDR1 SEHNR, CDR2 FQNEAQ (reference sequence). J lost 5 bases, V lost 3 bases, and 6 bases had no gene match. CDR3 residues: CASSFLGGITGELFF. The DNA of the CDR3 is TGTGCCAGCAGCTTCCTGGGAGGGATTACCGGGGAGCTGTTTTTT.

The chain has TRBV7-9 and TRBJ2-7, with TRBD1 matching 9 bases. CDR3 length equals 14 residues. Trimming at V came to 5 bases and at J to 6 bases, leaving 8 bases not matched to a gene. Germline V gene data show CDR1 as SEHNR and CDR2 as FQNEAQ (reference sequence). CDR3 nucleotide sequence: TGTGCCAGCAGCACCAGGGACAGGGAGGGCGAGCAGTACTTC. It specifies CASSTRDREGEQYF. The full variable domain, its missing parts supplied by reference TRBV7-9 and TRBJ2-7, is DTGVSQNPRHKITKRGQNVTFRCDPISEHNRLYWYRQTLGQGPEFLTYFQNEAQLEKSRLLSDRFSAERPKGSFSTLEIQRTEQGDSAMYLCASSTRDREGEQYFGPGTRLTVT.

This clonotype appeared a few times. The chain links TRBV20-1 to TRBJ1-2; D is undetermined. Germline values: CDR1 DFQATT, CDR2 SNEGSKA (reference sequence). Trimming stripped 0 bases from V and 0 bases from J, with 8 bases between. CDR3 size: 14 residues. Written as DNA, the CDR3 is TGCAGTGCTAGAGAGGCACGAGCTAACTATGGCTACACCTTC. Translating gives CSAREARANYGYTF.

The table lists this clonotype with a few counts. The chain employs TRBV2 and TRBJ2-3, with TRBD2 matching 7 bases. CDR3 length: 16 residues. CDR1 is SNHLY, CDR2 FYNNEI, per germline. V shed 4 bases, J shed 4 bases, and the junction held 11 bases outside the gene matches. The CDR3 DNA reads TGTGCCAGCAGTGTCTCTCGAGCGGGGAGCGCAGATACGCAGTATTTT. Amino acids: CASSVSRAGSADTQYF.

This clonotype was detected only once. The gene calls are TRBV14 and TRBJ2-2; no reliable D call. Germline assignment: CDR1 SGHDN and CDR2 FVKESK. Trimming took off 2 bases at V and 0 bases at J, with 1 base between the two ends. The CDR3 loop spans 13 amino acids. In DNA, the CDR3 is TGTGCCAGCAGCCAAACGAACACCGGGGAGCTGTTTTTT. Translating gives CASSQTNTGELFF.

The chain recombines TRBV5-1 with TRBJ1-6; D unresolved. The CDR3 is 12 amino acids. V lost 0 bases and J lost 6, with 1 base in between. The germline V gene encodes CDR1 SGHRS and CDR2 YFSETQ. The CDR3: CASSLGNSPLHF. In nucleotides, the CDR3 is TGCGCCAGCAGCTTGGGTAATTCACCCCTCCACTTT.

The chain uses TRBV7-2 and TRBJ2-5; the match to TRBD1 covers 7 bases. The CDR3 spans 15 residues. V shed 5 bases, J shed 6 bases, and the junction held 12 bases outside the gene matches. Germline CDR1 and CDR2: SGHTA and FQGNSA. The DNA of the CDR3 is TGTGCCAGCAGCCCCGCCTCGACAGGGCCACAGACCCAGTACTTC. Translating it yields CASSPASTGPQTQYF.